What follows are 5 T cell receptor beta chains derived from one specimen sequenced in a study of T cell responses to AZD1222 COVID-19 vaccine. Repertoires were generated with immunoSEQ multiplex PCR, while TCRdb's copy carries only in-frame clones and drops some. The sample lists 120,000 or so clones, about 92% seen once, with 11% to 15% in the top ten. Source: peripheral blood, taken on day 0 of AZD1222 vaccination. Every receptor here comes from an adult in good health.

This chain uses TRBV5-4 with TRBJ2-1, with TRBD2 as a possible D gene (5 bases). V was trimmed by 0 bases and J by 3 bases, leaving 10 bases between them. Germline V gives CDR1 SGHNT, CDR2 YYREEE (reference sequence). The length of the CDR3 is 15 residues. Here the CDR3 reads CASSLADGGYNEQFF. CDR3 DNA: TGTGCCAGCAGCTTGGCAGACGGAGGCTACAATGAGCAGTTCTTC.

CDR3 sequence: CASSFRDGDGYNEQFF. The CDR3 DNA reads as TGTGCCAGCAGTTTCCGGGACGGCGATGGTTACAATGAGCAGTTCTTC. The rearrangement links TRBV27 to TRBJ2-1; D may match TRBD1 or TRBD2 (5 bases each). From germline, CDR1 is MNHEY and CDR2 SMNVEV (reference sequence). The CDR3 has 16 amino acids. The V end was cut by 3 bases, the J end by 4 bases, with 16 bases between.

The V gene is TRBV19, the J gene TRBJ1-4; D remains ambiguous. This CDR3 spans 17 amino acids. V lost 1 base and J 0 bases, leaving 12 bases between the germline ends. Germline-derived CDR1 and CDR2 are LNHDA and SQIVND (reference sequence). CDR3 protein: CASSIGAYIATNEKLFF. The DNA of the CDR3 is TGTGCCAGTAGTATAGGGGCATATATTGCAACTAATGAAAAACTGTTTTTT.

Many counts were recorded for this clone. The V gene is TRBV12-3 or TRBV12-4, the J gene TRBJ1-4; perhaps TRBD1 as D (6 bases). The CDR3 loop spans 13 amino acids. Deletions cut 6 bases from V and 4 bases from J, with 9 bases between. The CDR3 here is CASRTGINEKLFF. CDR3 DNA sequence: TGTGCCAGCAGGACAGGAATTAATGAAAAACTGTTTTTT.

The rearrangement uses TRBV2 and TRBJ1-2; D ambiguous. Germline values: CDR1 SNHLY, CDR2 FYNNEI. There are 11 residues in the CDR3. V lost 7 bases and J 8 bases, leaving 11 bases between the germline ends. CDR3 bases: TGTGCCAGCACGGACGCACCAGGCTACACCTTC. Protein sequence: CASTDAPGYTF.